This T cell receptor beta chain was recorded in a study of blood T cell repertoires in COVID-19. Germline-derived CDR1 and CDR2 are SGHVS and FQNEAQ. The CDR3 runs 14 residues. V trimming: 4 bases; J trimming: 7 bases; junction bases outside the gene matches: 2. This clone was seen only once. Here immunoSEQ multiplex PCR was the method, and the copy in TCRdb shows in-frame clones only, minus some. This sample has around 280,000 clones, with about 88% found just once. This clonotype was sampled from a woman aged 25-40 years with COVID-19, enrolled during active disease. The sequenced sample was peripheral blood. J is TRBJ1-6 and V is TRBV7-8, with 9 nucleotides matching TRBD1. In nucleotides, the CDR3 is TGTGCCAGCAGCTACAGGGGGCTGAATTCACCCCTCCACTTT. This sequence encodes CASSYRGLNSPLHF.